There are a few counts of the clone carrying this T cell receptor (beta chain). The data originate from a study of CD8+ T cells in alopecia areata. Germline assignment: CDR1 LNHNV and CDR2 YYDKDF (reference sequence). The ends were cut back, 8 bases at V and 3 bases at J, with 8 bases in the middle. The CDR3 has 12 amino acids. RNA extraction and reverse transcription yielded cDNA as sequencing template. Repertoires were generated with immunoSEQ multiplex PCR, while TCRdb's copy carries only in-frame clones and drops some. The sample has hundreds of thousands of clones, 67% seen once; the top ten hold 1% to 1.5%.

The TCR comes from a human donor with alopecia areata. The specimen comprised CD4+ T cells sorted from blood, sampled at week 0. This chain uses TRBV15 with TRBJ1-5; the D is unclear. CDR3 sequence reads: CATAVVNQPQHF. The CDR3 DNA follows: TGTGCCACCGCGGTGGTCAATCAGCCCCAGCATTTT.